Reported below is one TCR beta chain. The sample originates from a study of blood T cell repertoires in COVID-19. Only in-frame clones appear in the TCRdb table, and some are missing; sequencing was by immunoSEQ multiplex PCR. The sample includes 310,000 or so clones, 70% to 90% of them seen just once. The CDR3 runs 15 residues. The V gene's germline CDR1 is KGHSH and CDR2 LQKENI. Trimming removed 3 bases at V and 3 bases at J, with 12 bases between. In terms of age and location, participants ranged from roughly 18 to 90 years and lived in under 30 US areas. Participants reported their clinical history, and cohort assignment relied on those reports.

This sequence originates from a woman younger than 45 who had recovered from COVID-19. The rearrangement uses TRBV18 and TRBJ1-5; D gene uncertain. The sequencing input was PBMCs or T cells enriched from blood (not recorded which). The CDR3 region is CASSPTPGNNQPQHF. DNA for the CDR3: TGTGCCAGCTCACCGACTCCCGGGAACAATCAGCCCCAGCATTTT.